This TCR beta chain was captured by sequencing in a study of cytomegalovirus exposure and HLA in healthy donors. About the study: About 83 million unique TCRs from HLA-typed donors made up an early data release.

PCR was performed using 60 Vbeta and 13 Jbeta primers. The protocol was immunoSEQ multiplex PCR, while the TCRdb copy is restricted to in-frame clones and leaves out a portion. Counted here are some 51,000 clones, 65% to 80% occurring once; the ten biggest clones make up approximately 2.4%. The J segment lost 0 bases and the V segment lost 3 bases, leaving 6 bases of the junction unmatched. Germline assignment: CDR1 SGHKS and CDR2 YYEKEE (reference sequence). This CDR3 is 16 amino acids long. The receptor was derived from a female donor in good health and CMV-seronegative. V usage is TRBV5-5 and J usage is TRBJ1-3; 7 nucleotides line up with TRBD1. The sequencing input was PBMCs. Written as DNA, the CDR3 is TGTGCCAGCAGCTATCAAGGACAGGTCTCTGGAAACACCATATATTTT. Translated, it gives CASSYQGQVSGNTIYF.